This TCR beta chain stems from a study of shared clonotypes between healthy human individuals. On this clone: Its specificity is unknown.

Findings and caveats of the study: What limited the represented genetic and exposure-history diversity was the small number of donors.

The V segment lost 2 bases and the J segment 3 bases; nucleotides outside the gene matches: 6. In germline, CDR1 is ENHRY, CDR2 SYGVKD. The CDR3 has 16 residues. Terminally differentiated effector memory CD45RA+ cells were left out of the naive CD8 fraction, which was CD45RO-negative and positively selected for CCR7. Clones were read by immunoSEQ multiplex PCR, and TCRdb kept only the in-frame ones, dropping some. The sample holds roughly 1,800,000 clones, around 96% seen once. This sequence joins TRBV10-3 and TRBJ2-7, with TRBD2 identical over 11 bases. The sequenced sample consisted of naive CD8+ T cells sorted from blood. The sequence derives from a man aged 18 to 30 in good health. The DNA for the CDR3 is TGTGCCATCAGTGAGCCAAGAACTAGCGGGAGCTACGAGCAGTACTTC. The encoded protein is CAISEPRTSGSYEQYF.